Listed here are 13 T cell receptor beta chains from one sample, sequenced in a study of cytomegalovirus exposure and HLA in healthy donors. 13 Jbeta primers and 60 Vbeta primers were used for the PCR. TCRdb's table, derived via immunoSEQ multiplex PCR, lists solely in-frame clones and lacks some. The table lists about 140,000 clones, approximately 80% of them singletons, with around 15% in the top ten. Sequencing was done on a sample of PBMCs. The receptors stem from a woman in her 40s in good health and CMV-seronegative.

The chain is built from TRBV6-5 and TRBJ2-4, with unresolved D. V lost 0 bases to trimming and J lost 9 bases, with 15 bases between them. The germline V gene encodes CDR1 MNHEY and CDR2 SVGAGI. The CDR3 runs to 15 residues. CDR3 nucleotide sequence: TGTGCCAGCAGTTACTCGCGTCCGGGTATGGGCATTCAGTACTTC. As protein: CASSYSRPGMGIQYF.

This chain connects TRBV7-9 to TRBJ2-4; the D gene is possibly TRBD1 (6 bases). There are 13 residues in the CDR3. V lost 4 bases, J lost 5 bases, and 9 bases lay in between. Germline CDR1 SEHNR, CDR2 FQNEAQ (reference sequence). CDR3 loop: CASSSWTENIQYF. In DNA, the CDR3 is TGTGCCAGCAGCTCCTGGACAGAAAACATTCAGTACTTC.

In the case of this clone: Other DNA sequences of this sample code for an identical CDR3. The chain carries TRBV7-2 and TRBJ2-1, with 7 bases lining up with TRBD1. The CDR3 length is 13 residues. V was clipped by 5 bases and J by 12 bases; unmatched bases: 10. Germline V lookup: CDR1 SGHTA, CDR2 FQGNSA. The CDR3 here is CASSTTGRQSQFF. In DNA, the CDR3 is TGTGCCAGCAGCACGACAGGGAGACAATCGCAGTTCTTC.

The chain uses TRBV5-1 and TRBJ2-2, with 16 bases matching TRBD2. Germline lookup yields CDR1 SGHRS and CDR2 YFSETQ. The CDR3 contains 18 residues. The trim removed 2 bases at V and 4 bases at J, leaving 5 bases unmatched. The CDR3: CASSFGTSGRAVTGELFF. The DNA of the CDR3 is TGCGCCAGCAGCTTCGGGACTAGCGGGAGGGCCGTCACCGGGGAGCTGTTTTTT.

The chain uses TRBV11-3 and TRBJ2-7; no firm D call. Trimming took off 5 bases at V and 3 bases at J, with 8 bases between the two ends. CDR3 length: 12 residues. Germline CDR1 is SGHNT and CDR2 is YENEEA. CDR3 nucleotides: TGTGCCAGCAGCCTTCGTTTCTACGAGCAGTACTTC. The encoded protein is CASSLRFYEQYF.

The table lists this clone with a few counts. The chain uses TRBV4-3 and TRBJ2-1; 9 nucleotides agree with TRBD2. The CDR3 contains 18 residues. V shed 0 bases, J shed 9 bases, and the junction held 15 bases outside the gene matches. Germline CDR1 reads LGHNA; CDR2 reads YSLEER. CDR3 sequence: CASSQDMGGGASVGEQFF. CDR3 bases: TGCGCCAGCAGCCAAGATATGGGCGGGGGGGCATCCGTCGGTGAGCAGTTCTTC.

The chain is built from TRBV10-1 and TRBJ2-3, with 10 nucleotides matching TRBD2. Unmatched junction bases numbered 3, after V lost 4 bases and J lost 2 bases. This CDR3 is 15 amino acids long. Germline V lookup: CDR1 WNHNN, CDR2 SYGVQD (reference sequence). CDR3 amino acids: CASSGSGGTTDTQYF. CDR3 in DNA: TGCGCCAGCAGTGGTAGCGGGGGGACCACAGATACGCAGTATTTT.

This clone was seen more than once but under ten times. The chain recombines TRBV9 with TRBJ2-6; D not certain. V was pared by 2 bases and J by 2 bases, with 11 bases between. The CDR3 is 16 amino acids. Germline CDR1 is SGDLS and CDR2 is YYNGEE. In DNA, the CDR3 is TGTGCCAGCAGCGTCCAAAATAGAACTGGGGCCAACGTCCTGACTTTC. Amino acid sequence: CASSVQNRTGANVLTF.

DNA of the CDR3: TGTGCCAGCAGCCCTAGACAGGGGGATCAGCCCCAGCATTTT. Translated, it gives CASSPRQGDQPQHF. The chain combines TRBV7-6 with TRBJ1-5, with 9 bases lining up with TRBD1. Germline lookup yields CDR1 SGHVS and CDR2 FNYEAQ. With 5 bases clipped from V and 5 bases from J, the junction kept 4 bases outside the gene matches. CDR3 length equals 14 residues.

J is TRBJ2-3 and V is TRBV7-6; a possible D gene is TRBD1 (5 bases). Germline V gene lookup returns CDR1 SGHVS and CDR2 FNYEAQ. Deletions cut 1 base from V and 4 bases from J, with 12 bases between. The CDR3 contains 15 residues. In nucleotides, the CDR3 is TGTGCCAGCAGCTTAGACCAGGGATACGCAGATACGCAGTATTTT. It specifies CASSLDQGYADTQYF.

The V call is TRBV7-3, the J call TRBJ2-1; no clear D. V was shortened by 5 bases and J by 3 bases, with 8 bases between the two germline ends. The germline V gene has CDR1 SGHTA and CDR2 FQGTGA. The CDR3 length is 13 residues. The CDR3 bases are TGTGCCAGCAGCGAAGCCGACTACAATGAGCAGTTCTTC. This codes for CASSEADYNEQFF. The variable domain in full, completed from reference TRBV7-3 and TRBJ2-1, reads GAGVSQTPSNKVTEKGKYVELRCDPISGHTALYWYRQSLGQGPEFLIYFQGTGAADDSGLPNDRFFAVRPEGSVSTLKIQRTERGDSAVYLCASSEADYNEQFFGPGTRLTVL.

The chain carries TRBV7-2 and TRBJ2-3, with 9 positions matching TRBD1. V lost 4 bases to trimming and J lost 3 bases; unmatched junction nucleotides: 8. The germline V gene has CDR1 SGHTA and CDR2 FQGNSA. The CDR3 consists of 16 residues. The CDR3 coding sequence is TGTGCCAGCAGCTCCACCGGGACAGGGAATACAGATACGCAGTATTTT. It translates to CASSSTGTGNTDTQYF. Using reference TRBV7-2 and TRBJ2-3 for the parts outside the CDR3, the full variable domain is GAGVSQSPSNKVTEKGKDVELRCDPISGHTALYWYRQSLGQGLEFLIYFQGNSAPDKSGLPSDRFSAERTGGSVSTLTIQRTQQEDSAVYLCASSSTGTGNTDTQYFGPGTRLTVL.

This clone was seen once. This specimen includes other DNA sequences encoding the same CDR3. The rearrangement joins TRBV5-1 to TRBJ2-2; 10 positions agree with TRBD2. The CDR3 contains 16 residues. J was trimmed by 5 bases and V by 0 bases; bases with no gene match: 4. Germline CDR1 is SGHRS and CDR2 is YFSETQ. Here the CDR3 reads CASSLGLAGVTGELFF. The CDR3 nucleotides read TGCGCCAGCAGCTTGGGGCTAGCGGGAGTAACCGGGGAGCTGTTTTTT.